The T cell receptor (beta chain) under discussion was sequenced for a study of blood T cells in healthy people across ages. Study outcomes and limitations: Both higher diversity and more naive CD4+ cells marked long-lived donors when set against aged donors. From one million sequenced T cells, diversity estimates were lower bounds. Across the age range, TCR beta diversity per million T cells fell in a roughly linear way.

This clonotype occurred a few times. Its antigen is undetermined. V shed 6 bases, J shed 3 bases, and the junction held 5 bases outside the gene matches. The germline CDR1 and CDR2 sequences are MDHEN and SYDVKM. The CDR3 sequence is 14 residues long. Isolation yielded PBMCs, at least 7 million per sample, in every case. A J-beta primer mix and a sample-barcoded 5' primer were used in a second PCR of roughly 7 to 12 cycles. MiXCR, run by TCRdb on the 5' RACE reads, gives a single entry per CDR3 protein. The sample holds roughly 650,000 distinct CDR3 sequences; 32% are singletons and the top ten take just over 15%.

The chain carries TRBV28 and TRBJ1-5; 7 bases are shared with TRBD1. The source of this sequence is a woman of 80 years or more in good health. The specimen sequenced was blood. This CDR3 is CASRTGPPNQPQHF. CDR3 DNA: TGTGCCAGCAGGACAGGGCCACCCAATCAGCCCCAGCATTTT. Using reference TRBV28 and TRBJ1-5 for the parts outside the CDR3, the full variable domain is DVKVTQSSRYLVKRTGEKVFLECVQDMDHENMFWYRQDPGLGLRLIYFSYDVKMKEKGDIPEGYSVSREKKERFSLILESASTNQTSMYLCASRTGPPNQPQHFGDGTRLSIL.